This T cell receptor (beta chain) was obtained from a study of T cell responses to AZD1222 COVID-19 vaccine. Whole-study results and caveats: Donors, mostly white British, included more females; clonal diversity was possibly underestimated. Recipients of two AZD1222 doses showed rising Spike-specific TCR breadth and depth.

Profiled with immunoSEQ multiplex PCR; TCRdb holds only in-frame clones, not every one. The table lists some 150,000 clones, 90% of them singletons, with about 2% in the top ten. Only one count was recorded for this clone. Its target is unknown. The input for sequencing was peripheral blood, taken on day 0 of AZD1222 vaccination. The receptor comes from an adult in good health.

In nucleotides, the CDR3 is TGTGCCAGCCTAATGTCCGGACATAATAATTCACCCCTCCACTTT. Translated, it gives CASLMSGHNNSPLHF. The chain carries TRBV7-3 and TRBJ1-6, with D tentatively TRBD1 (5 bases). Germline values: CDR1 SGHTA, CDR2 FQGTGA. This CDR3 contains 15 residues. V lost 8 bases, J lost 5 bases, and 16 bases lay in between.